What follows is one T cell receptor (beta chain) and its context. Its antigen remains unknown. PCR was performed using 60 Vbeta and 13 Jbeta primers. Method: immunoSEQ multiplex PCR; TCRdb's copy keeps in-frame clones and lacks some. Here the sample spans 150,000 to 200,000 clones, 65% to 80% being singletons. The data derive from a study of cytomegalovirus exposure and HLA in healthy donors. Study summary: Among roughly 180 million T cells, an earlier analysis found about 110 million unique TCR beta sequences.

General study findings and limits: Rare TCR sequences dominated, though some public TCRs recurred in many donors.

Germline V CDR1 and CDR2: MDHEN, SYDVKM. The length of the CDR3 is 13 residues. The V end was cut by 7 bases, the J end by 2 bases, with 11 bases between. This TCR was recovered from a woman between 25 and 40 years old in good health and CMV-seronegative. The chain couples TRBV28 to TRBJ1-2, with D perhaps TRBD1 (5 bases). Sequenced material: PBMCs. CDR3 residues: CASIPGGNYGYTF. The CDR3 region has the DNA TGTGCCAGCATCCCCGGGGGAAACTATGGCTACACCTTC.